This TCR beta chain was recovered during a study of blood T cell repertoires in COVID-19. Study background: The United States, Italy and Spain provided the acute and convalescent COVID-19 samples. The cDNA or gDNA used as material had been derived from T cells, B-cell-depleted T cells, or PBMCs.

J lost 1 base, V lost 4 bases, and 14 bases had no gene match. The CDR3 runs to 18 residues. Germline V gives CDR1 SGHTA, CDR2 FQGNSA. Only one count was recorded for this clone. Methods used by the authors: Quantification of nucleated cells was approximated via reference gene primer amplification. Some clones are missing from TCRdb's copy, which holds only in-frame ones; the method was immunoSEQ multiplex PCR. D and trimming come from the DNA, and the V and J calls and clone size come from that table. The sample holds under 200,000 clones; around 80% are singletons and the top ten take about 7%. This clonotype was obtained from an older man with active or convalescent COVID-19. Sequenced input: peripheral blood. The chain joins TRBV7-2 to TRBJ1-2, with 8 positions matching TRBD1. The DNA of the CDR3 is TGTGCCAGCAGCTGGGGGATGAACAGGGGGAGGGGTAACTATGGCTACACCTTC. This sequence encodes CASSWGMNRGRGNYGYTF.